The following is a TCR beta chain sequence with its context. In its sample, this clone was seen a few times. What this receptor recognizes is not known. Within one base of it there is no much larger clone, and no base qualities were kept. From a lookup of the germline V gene, CDR1 and CDR2 are KGHSH and LQKENI. The CDR3 measures 15 amino acids from cysteine to phenylalanine. The CDR3 DNA has 45 bases and is translated from base 1. V is reduced by 2 bases and J by 0 bases, leaving a spacing of 11 bases between them. Patients with a history of autoimmune disease or receiving systemic immunosuppression were excluded from the trial. Peripheral blood for TCR sequencing was drawn from every dose cohort at baseline, at cycle 4 day 1 and at cycle 7 day 1. The samples were drawn from a first-in-human, open-label, multicenter phase I dose-escalation trial of ivuxolimab. The trial enrolled adults with locally advanced or metastatic head and neck squamous cell, hepatocellular, melanoma or renal cell carcinoma. Before TCR sequencing, CD4+ T cells and CD8+ T cells from peripheral blood were sorted into separate populations.

To sequence the TCRbeta CDR3 region, genomic DNA was isolated from the sorted cells. TCRbeta CDR3 regions were sequenced using the immunoSEQ Assay. As stored in TCRdb, this immuneACCESS dataset retains in-frame rearrangements with V and J assigned. A fraction of the clones does not appear; measured against another copy, unresolved V genes explain less than half of the discrepancy, and the remainder lacks a known reason. Within this sample are fewer than 65,000 clones, with roughly 80% of them counted one time only. The ten largest clones add up to less than 4.5% of the sample. The sample originates from a study of OX40 agonist ivuxolimab in advanced cancers. Regarding the study in general: Ivuxolimab was a fully human IgG2 agonistic monoclonal antibody targeting the costimulatory receptor OX40 (CD134). Intravenous ivuxolimab was administered to patients every 2 weeks at six dose levels: 0.01, 0.1, 0.3, 1.5, 3 and 10 mg/kg. Of the roughly 52 patients in dose escalation, around 20 had hepatocellular carcinoma, about 15 had melanoma, 9 had renal cell carcinoma and 9 had head and neck cancer. The dose-escalation cohort was 82.7% male with a mean age of about 65 years, ranging from 23 to 79. Prior anti-PD-1, anti-PD-L1 or anti-CTLA-4 therapy was permitted, and checkpoint inhibitors had been received by about 36% of dose-escalation patients. Three dose-escalation patients achieved partial responses, one with hepatocellular carcinoma and two with cutaneous melanoma. The purpose of peripheral TCRbeta sequencing was to test whether ivuxolimab changed TCR sequence diversity and led to clonal T-cell expansion. The paper covers the monotherapy dose-escalation part of the phase I ivuxolimab trial, which included N ≈ 50 patients. Paper-wide results and their limitations: After ivuxolimab, more expanded clones were found on average in CD8+ T cells than in CD4+ T cells. Partial responders in the 0.1-3.0 mg/kg groups had among the lowest normalized peripheral clonal expansion, especially among CD8+ T cells. Low levels of normalized T-cell clonal expansion were also seen in some nonresponding patients. The antigen specificity of the peripheral T cells that underwent clonal expansion was not determined. Clonal expansion of both CD4+ and CD8+ blood T cells was observed from baseline to week 6 at doses 0.1 to 3.0 mg/kg.

The sequences come from CD4+ or CD8+ T cells sorted from blood, collected in a trial of the OX40 agonist ivuxolimab. The clonotype comes from an adult with an advanced solid tumor such as melanoma, head and neck, liver or kidney cancer. The chain joins TRBV18 to TRBJ2-7, with the D gene call left open. The sequenced DNA is TGTGCCAGCTCACCAAAGACTTTCAGCTCCTACGAGCAGTACTTC. This translates into CASSPKTFSSYEQYF.